Listed here is a single TCR beta chain. Study processing details: Amplification of reference gene primers was used by the study to estimate nucleated cell counts. Assay used: immunoSEQ multiplex PCR; TCRdb lists only in-frame clones, some missing. The V and J calls and the clone size are those of that table, but D and trimming were determined from the DNA. Here the sample spans about 13,000 clones, approximately 90% being singletons. This record belongs to a study of blood T cell repertoires in COVID-19. Study background: Acute and convalescent COVID-19 specimens originated in the United States, Italy and Spain. Nucleic acid was either cDNA or gDNA, and it came from T cells, B-cell-depleted T cells, or PBMCs.

What was sequenced was peripheral blood. This clonotype was sampled from a human donor in a cohort sampled during active COVID-19.

The CDR3 protein is CASSLVWSGGTDTQYF. The CDR3 DNA is TGTGCCAGCAGCTTAGTGTGGTCGGGGGGCACAGATACGCAGTATTTT. The chain carries TRBV7-8 and TRBJ2-3; maybe TRBD2 (6 bases). The V gene lost 1 base and the J gene lost 1 base, with 12 bases spanning the gap. In germline, CDR1 is SGHVS, CDR2 FQNEAQ. The CDR3 has 16 amino acids.